This entry describes one T cell receptor (beta chain). A second PCR of 7 to 11 cycles used a sample-barcoded 5' primer and a J-beta primer mix. TCRdb independently ran MiXCR on the 5' RACE reads; one entry per CDR3 protein. The data contain over 450,000 distinct CDR3 sequences, about 25% of them seen just once; the ten biggest clones take up around 10%. The CDR3 runs 17 residues. Trimming stripped 6 bases from V and 4 bases from J, with 24 bases between. Germline values: CDR1 LGHNA, CDR2 YSLEER. The sample is drawn from a study of blood T cells in healthy people across ages. The same sample was also studied in work on T cells of mothers and their children.

This TCR came from a boy between 5 and 17 years old in good health. The rearrangement links TRBV4-3 to TRBJ1-1, with D tentatively TRBD1 (6 bases). The material sequenced was blood. The CDR3 reads CASRVGGPLLEGTEAFF. In DNA form, the CDR3 reads TGCGCCAGCAGGGTAGGGGGGCCCCTGTTGGAGGGCACTGAAGCTTTCTTT.